One and the same sample provided the 27 T cell receptor beta chains below, sequenced in a study of cytomegalovirus exposure and HLA in healthy donors. Amplification used 60 Vbeta primers and 13 Jbeta primers. The method was immunoSEQ multiplex PCR; TCRdb's version includes in-frame clones alone and lacks a portion of them. The sample has over 95,000 clones; 77% are singletons. Sequencing input: PBMCs. These receptors came from a man aged 35 to 55 in good health and CMV-seropositive.

This clone was found a few times. The chain joins TRBV18 to TRBJ1-1; perhaps TRBD1 as D (5 bases). The length of the CDR3 is 17 residues. Trimming took 2 bases from V and 1 from J, leaving 17 bases between them. CDR1 and CDR2 from the germline V gene are KGHSH and LQKENI. The CDR3 nucleotides read TGTGCCAGCTCACCAGTCTGGACGAGCCAGGGGAACACTGAAGCTTTCTTT. This sequence encodes CASSPVWTSQGNTEAFF.

The chain links TRBV18 to TRBJ1-1, with unresolved D. The CDR3 is 13 residues long. Trimming shortened V by 6 bases and J by 5 bases, and 13 bases separated the two germline ends. Germline V gene data show CDR1 as KGHSH and CDR2 as LQKENI. DNA for the CDR3: TGTGCCAGCTCCAACACGGAGATGACTGAAGCTTTCTTT. This encodes CASSNTEMTEAFF.

The chain carries TRBV7-9 and TRBJ1-2; 8 bases match TRBD1. The germline gives CDR1 SEHNR, CDR2 FQNEAQ (reference sequence). The CDR3 spans 13 residues. V gave up 5 bases and J gave up 4 bases; unmatched junction bases: 3. The CDR3: CASSEGQGYGYTF. In DNA form, the CDR3 reads TGTGCCAGCAGCGAAGGACAGGGCTATGGCTACACCTTC.

The chain uses TRBV28 and TRBJ1-2, with D possibly matching TRBD1 (5 bases). This CDR3 contains 14 residues. Germline V gene lookup returns CDR1 MDHEN and CDR2 SYDVKM. Deletions cut 2 bases from V and 4 bases from J, with 11 bases between. CDR3 sequence reads: CASSLGGDGYGYTF. The DNA of the CDR3 is TGTGCCAGCAGTTTAGGGGGGGACGGCTATGGCTACACCTTC.

The chain uses TRBV29-1 and TRBJ2-7; 7 nucleotides agree with TRBD1. Germline V gives CDR1 SQVTM, CDR2 ANQGSEA. V lost 5 bases and J lost 3; bases outside the gene matches: 4. The CDR3 is 12 residues long. The CDR3 region is CSVRTGDYEQYF. The CDR3 nucleotides are TGCAGCGTTCGTACAGGGGACTACGAGCAGTACTTC.

This chain connects TRBV5-4 to TRBJ1-2, with TRBD1 identical over 8 bases. CDR1 is SGHNT and CDR2 is YYREEE in the germline V gene (reference sequence). The trim removed 4 bases at V and 8 bases at J, leaving 7 bases unmatched. The CDR3 runs to 13 residues. The CDR3 sequence is CASSPGQGHGYTF. DNA for the CDR3: TGTGCCAGCAGCCCTGGACAGGGCCACGGCTACACCTTC. The full variable domain, with the rest looked up from reference TRBV5-4 and TRBJ1-2, is ETGVTQSPTHLIKTRGQQVTLRCSSQSGHNTVSWYQQALGQGPQFIFQYYREEENGRGNFPPRFSGLQFPNYSSELNVNALELDDSALYLCASSPGQGHGYTFGSGTRLTVV.

This clone was seen only a few times. The J gene is TRBJ1-5, the V gene TRBV9; 8 bases are a match to TRBD1. The CDR3 loop spans 15 amino acids. Trimming took 4 bases from V and 3 from J; bases not matched to a gene: 6. Per the germline V gene, CDR1 is SGDLS and CDR2 is YYNGEE. The CDR3 nucleotides are TGTGCCAGCAGCATATCAGGGGGCGTCAATCAGCCCCAGCATTTT. Encoded protein: CASSISGGVNQPQHF. The whole variable domain, filled in from reference TRBV9 and TRBJ1-5, reads DSGVTQTPKHLITATGQRVTLRCSPRSGDLSVYWYQQSLDQGLQFLIQYYNGEERAKGNILERFSAQQFPDLHSELNLSSLELGDSALYFCASSISGGVNQPQHFGDGTRLSIL.

This clone has only one observation. The chain links TRBV4-1 to TRBJ1-1; no definite D call. The CDR3 length is 13 residues. The ends were cut back, 1 base at V and 3 bases at J, with 6 bases in the middle. Germline CDR1 reads MGHRA; CDR2 reads YSYEKL. The CDR3 nucleotides are TGCGCCAGCAGCCAAGTACGAGACACTGAAGCTTTCTTT. Protein product: CASSQVRDTEAFF.

V gene TRBV6-6 combines with J gene TRBJ1-4; 7 positions agree with TRBD1. The ends lost 2 bases at V and 8 bases at J; junction bases unmatched: 8. In germline, CDR1 is MNHNY, CDR2 SVGAGI (reference sequence). CDR3 size: 15 residues. DNA for the CDR3: TGTGCCAGCAGTTACCAACAGGGGAGAAGGGAAAAACTGTTTTTT. Amino acids: CASSYQQGRREKLFF.

This rearrangement joins TRBV5-1 to TRBJ2-7, with a tentative D call TRBD2 (6 bases). The CDR3 sequence is 18 residues long. Trimming pared 1 base from V and 3 bases from J, leaving 23 bases between. Germline V gene data show CDR1 as SGHRS and CDR2 as YFSETQ. As DNA, the CDR3 is TGCGCCAGCAGCTTGTCATCGGTAAGGAGGGCCACTCGCTACGAGCAGTACTTC. Its protein is CASSLSSVRRATRYEQYF.

J is TRBJ2-3 and V is TRBV4-3; tentative D call: TRBD2 (5 bases). The germline CDR1 and CDR2 sequences are LGHNA and YSLEER. This CDR3 has 16 residues. Trimming cost V 0 bases and J 5 bases, with 15 bases left between them. The DNA for the CDR3 is TGCGCCAGCAGCCAAGATCTGGCTAGCCTCCTAGATACGCAGTATTTT. Translation: CASSQDLASLLDTQYF.

V gene TRBV4-1 combines with J gene TRBJ2-3; the match to TRBD2 covers 7 bases. CDR1 and CDR2 from the germline V gene are MGHRA and YSYEKL. Trimming cost V 0 bases and J 0 bases; bases outside gene matches: 9. CDR3 length: 18 amino acids. CDR3 protein: CASSQDTGGALSTDTQYF. Written as DNA, the CDR3 is TGCGCCAGCAGCCAAGACACGGGGGGTGCACTTAGCACAGATACGCAGTATTTT.

This clone was observed a few times. This likely came from a read error, as a far larger clone is one base away. The rearrangement links TRBV5-1 to TRBJ2-7; TRBD1 matches 10 bases. There are 15 residues in the CDR3. The germline CDR1 and CDR2 sequences are SGHRS and YFSETQ. The CDR3 sequence: CASSPGTGAAHEQSF. The CDR3 bases are TGCGCCAGCAGCCCGGGGACAGGGGCGGCCCACGAGCAGTCCTTC.

This sequence joins TRBV18 and TRBJ2-7; 9 positions match TRBD2. The CDR3 loop spans 16 amino acids. The V and J ends lost 3 bases and 7 bases, in that order; junction bases with no gene match: 13. Germline loops: CDR1 KGHSH, CDR2 LQKENI. The CDR3 DNA follows: TGTGCCAGCTCACCCCAACGAGCTAGCGGGGCCCTGGAGCAGTACTTC. Protein: CASSPQRASGALEQYF.

This chain uses TRBV11-3 with TRBJ2-3; a weak D match, TRBD2 (6 bases). CDR3 length: 14 residues. V was trimmed by 3 bases and J by 4 bases, leaving 11 bases between them. Germline CDR1 is SGHNT and CDR2 is YENEEA. CDR3 sequence (DNA): TGTGCCAGCAGCTTCGGGGGTATTCCAGATACGCAGTATTTT. It is translated as CASSFGGIPDTQYF.

V gene TRBV9 combines with J gene TRBJ2-1; 10 bases line up with TRBD1. Per the germline V gene, CDR1 is SGDLS and CDR2 is YYNGEE. The CDR3 covers 15 residues. J lost 4 bases, V lost 0 bases, and 1 base had no gene match. CDR3 amino acids: CASSVGTGGYNEQFF. DNA for the CDR3: TGTGCCAGCAGCGTAGGGACAGGGGGGTACAATGAGCAGTTCTTC.

The chain is built from TRBV29-1 and TRBJ2-2; 12 bases match TRBD2. Germline V gives CDR1 SQVTM, CDR2 ANQGSEA. The CDR3 runs 15 residues. V shed 6 bases and J 6 bases; nucleotides not matched to a gene: 8. The DNA for the CDR3 is TGCAGCGTCGAACGGCCTAGCGGGGGGGCCGGGGAGCTGTTTTTT. Protein: CSVERPSGGAGELFF.

This clone was found a few times. The chain links TRBV6-6 to TRBJ2-7; 7 positions match TRBD1. The CDR3 totals 14 residues. From germline, CDR1 is MNHNY and CDR2 SVGAGI (reference sequence). V was clipped by 10 bases and J by 5 bases; unmatched bases: 14. The CDR3 sequence: CATSTPRGPHEQYF. The CDR3 nucleotides are TGTGCCACCAGCACCCCGAGGGGGCCCCACGAGCAGTACTTC.

This clone appeared a few times. This chain joins TRBV19 and TRBJ2-3, with a possible D match to TRBD1 (5 bases). The V gene lost 8 bases and the J gene lost 2 bases, with 11 bases spanning the gap. The CDR3 runs to 13 residues. The germline V gene has CDR1 LNHDA and CDR2 SQIVND (reference sequence). CDR3 sequence reads: CASSRVTTDTQYF. The CDR3 region has the DNA TGTGCCAGTTCCAGGGTTACCACAGATACGCAGTATTTT.

The J gene is TRBJ1-1, the V gene TRBV6-1, with TRBD1 matching over 7 bases. Germline CDR1 MNHNS, CDR2 SASEGT. Trimming removed 7 bases from V and 5 bases from J; junction bases left unmatched: 7. This CDR3 is 13 amino acids long. This CDR3 reads CASMTTGSTEAFF. The CDR3 nucleotides are TGTGCCAGCATGACGACAGGGAGTACTGAAGCTTTCTTT.

This clone was seen more than once but under ten times. J is TRBJ2-3 and V is TRBV4-1, with 7 bases identical to TRBD2. Unmatched junction bases numbered 4, after V lost 1 base and J lost 6 bases. The CDR3 is made up of 14 amino acids. CDR1 MGHRA and CDR2 YSYEKL come from the germline V gene. The CDR3 bases are TGCGCCAGCAGCCAAGGGACTAGTCGGGATACGCAGTATTTT. Protein product: CASSQGTSRDTQYF.

In this sample, this clone turned up many times. This chain joins TRBV5-1 and TRBJ2-7, with 9 bases lining up with TRBD1. Germline lookup yields CDR1 SGHRS and CDR2 YFSETQ. This CDR3 contains 15 residues. V shed 3 bases and J 5 bases; nucleotides not matched to a gene: 9. The CDR3 DNA reads as TGCGCCAGCAGCTCCGGACAGGGGCCCCTCCACGAGCAGTACTTC. Protein sequence: CASSSGQGPLHEQYF.

The chain carries TRBV28 and TRBJ1-6; 11 bases agree with TRBD1. This CDR3 is 14 amino acids long. The germline gives CDR1 MDHEN, CDR2 SYDVKM. After removal of 6 bases from V and 9 bases from J, the junction contained 4 bases not matched to a gene. The DNA for the CDR3 is TGTGCCAGCAGACCGGGACAGGGGGGTTCACCCCTCCACTTT. As protein: CASRPGQGGSPLHF. The variable domain in full, completed from reference TRBV28 and TRBJ1-6, reads DVKVTQSSRYLVKRTGEKVFLECVQDMDHENMFWYRQDPGLGLRLIYFSYDVKMKEKGDIPEGYSVSREKKERFSLILESASTNQTSMYLCASRPGQGGSPLHFGNGTRLTVT.

V gene TRBV4-3 combines with J gene TRBJ1-1; possibly TRBD1 for D (5 bases). Germline CDR1 and CDR2: LGHNA and YSLEER. Trimming took 1 base from V and 3 from J, leaving 15 bases between them. The length of the CDR3 is 16 residues. CDR3 DNA sequence: TGCGCCAGCAGCCAAGCACCCACAGGTGCCGACACTGAAGCTTTCTTT. As protein: CASSQAPTGADTEAFF.

For the CDR3, the DNA is TGTGCCAGCAGTTATGCGACTAGAAATACGCAGTATTTT. Amino acids: CASSYATRNTQYF. The chain employs TRBV6-5 and TRBJ2-3, with D possibly TRBD2 on 6 matching bases. Trimming pared 3 bases from V and 7 bases from J, leaving 11 bases between. The CDR3 is made up of 13 amino acids. Germline assignment: CDR1 MNHEY and CDR2 SVGAGI.

The table lists this clone with a few counts. The chain has TRBV19 and TRBJ2-7, with 7 bases aligning to TRBD1. V dropped 9 bases and J dropped 0; count of bases not matched to a gene: 5. Germline loops: CDR1 LNHDA, CDR2 SQIVND (reference sequence). The CDR3 totals 13 residues. The CDR3 is CASKGASSYEQYF. In DNA form, the CDR3 reads TGTGCCAGCAAGGGGGCTAGCTCCTACGAGCAGTACTTC.

The chain recombines TRBV7-2 with TRBJ1-5; 8 nucleotides line up with TRBD1. CDR3 length: 16 residues. CDR1 and CDR2 from the germline V gene are SGHTA and FQGNSA. J was trimmed by 2 bases and V by 0 bases; bases with no gene match: 3. The CDR3 loop reads CASSLALDRGNQPQHF. The CDR3 nucleotides read TGTGCCAGCAGCTTAGCGCTGGACAGGGGCAATCAGCCCCAGCATTTT.